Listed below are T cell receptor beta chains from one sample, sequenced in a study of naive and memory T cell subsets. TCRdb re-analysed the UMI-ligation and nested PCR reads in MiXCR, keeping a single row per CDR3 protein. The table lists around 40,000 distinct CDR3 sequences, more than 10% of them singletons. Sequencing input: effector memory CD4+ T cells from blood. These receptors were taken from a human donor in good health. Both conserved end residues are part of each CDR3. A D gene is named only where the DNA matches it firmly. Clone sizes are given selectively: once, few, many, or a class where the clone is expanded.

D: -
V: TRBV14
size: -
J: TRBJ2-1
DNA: TGTGCCAGCAGCCAAGGGAAGGGACTGAGAAACAATGAGCAGTTCTTC
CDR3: CASSQGKGLRNNEQFF

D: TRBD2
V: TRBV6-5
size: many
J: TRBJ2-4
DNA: TGTGCCAGCAGAGGAAGGACTAGCGGGAAAGGGGGGGCCAAAAACATTCAGTACTTC
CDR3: CASRGRTSGKGGAKNIQYF

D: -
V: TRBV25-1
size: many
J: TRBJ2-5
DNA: TGTGCCAGCAGTGAATCAGGAGTTGCTAAAGAGACCCAGTACTTC
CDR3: CASSESGVAKETQYF

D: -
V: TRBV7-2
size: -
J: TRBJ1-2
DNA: TGTGCCAGCAGCTTTGGGAGTGTCTACTATGGCTACACCTTC
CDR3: CASSFGSVYYGYTF

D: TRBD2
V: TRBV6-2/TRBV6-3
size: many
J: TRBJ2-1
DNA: TGTGCCAGCAGTCCGCGGACTAGCGGGAGTACCTACAATGAGCAGTTCTTC
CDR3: CASSPRTSGSTYNEQFF

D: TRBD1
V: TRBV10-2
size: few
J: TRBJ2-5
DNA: TGCGCCAGCAGTGCCGGACAGGGGCGTCAAGAGACCCAGTACTTC
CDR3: CASSAGQGRQETQYF

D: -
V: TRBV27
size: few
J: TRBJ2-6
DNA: TGTGCCAGCAGTTCCATACCCCCGGGGTCTGGGGCCAACGTCCTGACTTTC
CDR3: CASSSIPPGSGANVLTF

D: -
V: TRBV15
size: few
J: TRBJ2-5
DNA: TGTGCCACCAGCAGAGGGGAAACCGAGACCCAGTACTTC
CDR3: CATSRGETETQYF

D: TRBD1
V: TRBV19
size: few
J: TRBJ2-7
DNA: TGTGCCAGTAGGCGGACAGGGGGTATGGACGAGCAGTACTTC
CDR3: CASRRTGGMDEQYF

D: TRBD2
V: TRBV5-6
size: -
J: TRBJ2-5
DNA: TGTGCCAGCAGCTACACCCGCTTAGCGGGAGAGACCCAGTACTTC
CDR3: CASSYTRLAGETQYF

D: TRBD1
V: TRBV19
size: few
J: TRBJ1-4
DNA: TGTGCCAGTAGTAATTCAAGGACAGGGGACGAAAAACTGTTTTTT
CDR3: CASSNSRTGDEKLFF

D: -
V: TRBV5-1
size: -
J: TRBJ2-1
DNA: TGCGCCAGCAGCTTGGCCGAGGGGGCCTACAATGAGCAGTTCTTC
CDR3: CASSLAEGAYNEQFF

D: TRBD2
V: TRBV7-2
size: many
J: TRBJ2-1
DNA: TGTGCCAGCAGCCTGGGACTAGCGGGAGTGAATGAGCAGTTCTTC
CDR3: CASSLGLAGVNEQFF

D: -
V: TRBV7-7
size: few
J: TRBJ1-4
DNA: TGTGCCAGCAGCTTAGGGTCGGGGATCGGTGAAAAACTGTTTTTT
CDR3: CASSLGSGIGEKLFF

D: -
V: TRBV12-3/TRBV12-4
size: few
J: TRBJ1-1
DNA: TGTGCCAGCAGTGAAGGGGGTCGGCCCACTGAAGCTTTCTTT
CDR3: CASSEGGRPTEAFF

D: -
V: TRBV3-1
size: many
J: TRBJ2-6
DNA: TGTGCCAGCAGCCAAGCGGTAGGGGCCAACGTCCTGACTTTC
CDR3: CASSQAVGANVLTF

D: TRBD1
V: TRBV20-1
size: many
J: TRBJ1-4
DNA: TGCAGTGCTAGTCGGACAGGGGCCCTCGAAAAACTGTTTTTT
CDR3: CSASRTGALEKLFF

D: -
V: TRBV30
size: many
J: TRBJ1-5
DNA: TGTGCCTGGAGTGGTCAGGGTCAGCCCCAGCATTTT
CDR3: CAWSGQGQPQHF

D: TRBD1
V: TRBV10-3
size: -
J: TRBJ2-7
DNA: TGTGCCATCAGTGAAGGGGGACAGCTGTACTTC
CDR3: CAISEGGQLYF

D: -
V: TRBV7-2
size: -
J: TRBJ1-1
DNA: TGTGCCAGCAGCTTAATGTGGAACACTGAAGCTTTCTTT
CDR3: CASSLMWNTEAFF

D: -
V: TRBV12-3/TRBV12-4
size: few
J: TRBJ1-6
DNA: TGTGCCAGCAGTTTAGCAGGGGGGCAAGGAGGTTCACCCCTCCACTTT
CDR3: CASSLAGGQGGSPLHF

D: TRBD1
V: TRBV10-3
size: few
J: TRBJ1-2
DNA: TGTGCCATCGGACAGGGCGGCTACACCTTC
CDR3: CAIGQGGYTF

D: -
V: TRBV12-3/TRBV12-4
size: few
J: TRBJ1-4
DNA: TGTGCCAGCAGTGGCGGGGCTGGACAACTGTTTTTT
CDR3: CASSGGAGQLFF

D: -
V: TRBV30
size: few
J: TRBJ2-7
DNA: TGTGCCTGGAGTGTAGCCTACGAGCAGTACTTC
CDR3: CAWSVAYEQYF

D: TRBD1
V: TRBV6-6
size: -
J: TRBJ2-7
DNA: TGTGCCAGCAGTTCGGGACAGGGGTACGAGCAGTACTTC
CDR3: CASSSGQGYEQYF

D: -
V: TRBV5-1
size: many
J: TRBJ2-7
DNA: TGCGCCAGCAGCTTGGAAGGGGGACTAAGCGCCTACGAGCAGTACTTC
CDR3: CASSLEGGLSAYEQYF

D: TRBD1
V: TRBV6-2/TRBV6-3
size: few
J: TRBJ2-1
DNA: TGTGCCAGCAATACCGGGACAGGGTATAATGAGCAGTTCTTC
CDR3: CASNTGTGYNEQFF

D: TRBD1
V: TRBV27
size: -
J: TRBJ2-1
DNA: TGTGCCAGCAGCCTCGGGACAGGGGGCCATGAGCAGTTCTTC
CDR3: CASSLGTGGHEQFF

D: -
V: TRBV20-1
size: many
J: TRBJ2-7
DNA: TGCAGTGCTAGAGCCGGTAGGGGGGCCGCCTCCTACGAGCAGTACTTC
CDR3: CSARAGRGAASYEQYF

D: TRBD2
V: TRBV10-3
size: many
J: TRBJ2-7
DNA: TGTGCCATCAGTGTGATTAGCGGGAGGTTGTCCTACGAGCAGTACTTC
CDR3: CAISVISGRLSYEQYF

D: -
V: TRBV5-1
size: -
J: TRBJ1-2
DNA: TGCGCCAGCAGCTTGGCCGGTCAGAATGTCGCCTATGGCTACACCTTC
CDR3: CASSLAGQNVAYGYTF

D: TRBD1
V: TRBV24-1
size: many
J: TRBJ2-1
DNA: TGTGCCACCAGTGATTTGGCGGACAGGGACAATGAGCAGTTCTTC
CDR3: CATSDLADRDNEQFF

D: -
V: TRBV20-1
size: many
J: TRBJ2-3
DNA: TGCAGTGCTCCGACGGACCGCCGAAGGGGAGATACGCAGTATTTT
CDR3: CSAPTDRRRGDTQYF

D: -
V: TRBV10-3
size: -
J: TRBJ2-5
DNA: TGTGCCATCAGTGAGTCGGAGCGTAGAGGGGTAGAGACCCAGTACTTC
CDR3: CAISESERRGVETQYF

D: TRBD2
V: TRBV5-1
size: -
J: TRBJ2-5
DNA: TGCGCCAGCAGGAGACTAGCGGGTCAAGAGACCCAGTACTTC
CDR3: CASRRLAGQETQYF

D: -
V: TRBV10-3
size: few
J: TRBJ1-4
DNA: TGTGCCATCAGTGAGGGTGAAAAACTGTTTTTT
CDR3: CAISEGEKLFF

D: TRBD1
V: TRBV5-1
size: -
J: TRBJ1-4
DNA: TGCGCCAGCAGCTCCCGGGACAGCCCGGGAGAAAAACTGTTTTTT
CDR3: CASSSRDSPGEKLFF

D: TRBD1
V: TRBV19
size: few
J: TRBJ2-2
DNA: TGTGCCAGTGGACAGGGGGCGCGTGACACCGGGGAGCTGTTTTTT
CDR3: CASGQGARDTGELFF

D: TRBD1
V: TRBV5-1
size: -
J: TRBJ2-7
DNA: TGCGCCAGCAGACCACAGGGGAGCTCCTACGAGCAGTACTTC
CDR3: CASRPQGSSYEQYF

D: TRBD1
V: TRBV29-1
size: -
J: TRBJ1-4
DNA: TGCAGCGGAGGACAGGGTTGGGAAAAACTGTTTTTT
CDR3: CSGGQGWEKLFF

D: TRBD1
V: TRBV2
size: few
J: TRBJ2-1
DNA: TGTGCCAGCAGTCTTGGGACAGGTGGCTACAATGAGCAGTTCTTC
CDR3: CASSLGTGGYNEQFF

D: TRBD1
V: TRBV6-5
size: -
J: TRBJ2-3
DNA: TGTGCCAGCAGTTCCACGACAGGGGGCAAGTCAGATACGCAGTATTTT
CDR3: CASSSTTGGKSDTQYF